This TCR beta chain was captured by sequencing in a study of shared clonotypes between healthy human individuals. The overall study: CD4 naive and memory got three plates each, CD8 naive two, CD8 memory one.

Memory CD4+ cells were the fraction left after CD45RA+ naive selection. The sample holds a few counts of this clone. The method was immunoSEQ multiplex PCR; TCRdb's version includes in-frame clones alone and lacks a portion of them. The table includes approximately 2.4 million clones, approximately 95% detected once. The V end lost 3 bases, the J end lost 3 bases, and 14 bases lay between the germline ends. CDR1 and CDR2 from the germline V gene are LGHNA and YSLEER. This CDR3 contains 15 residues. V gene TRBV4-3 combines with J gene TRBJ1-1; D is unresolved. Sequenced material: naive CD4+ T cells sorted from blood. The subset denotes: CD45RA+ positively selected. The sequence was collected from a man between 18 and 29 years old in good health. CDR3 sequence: CASSHRTERYTEAFF. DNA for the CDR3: TGCGCCAGCAGCCATAGGACCGAGAGATACACTGAAGCTTTCTTT.